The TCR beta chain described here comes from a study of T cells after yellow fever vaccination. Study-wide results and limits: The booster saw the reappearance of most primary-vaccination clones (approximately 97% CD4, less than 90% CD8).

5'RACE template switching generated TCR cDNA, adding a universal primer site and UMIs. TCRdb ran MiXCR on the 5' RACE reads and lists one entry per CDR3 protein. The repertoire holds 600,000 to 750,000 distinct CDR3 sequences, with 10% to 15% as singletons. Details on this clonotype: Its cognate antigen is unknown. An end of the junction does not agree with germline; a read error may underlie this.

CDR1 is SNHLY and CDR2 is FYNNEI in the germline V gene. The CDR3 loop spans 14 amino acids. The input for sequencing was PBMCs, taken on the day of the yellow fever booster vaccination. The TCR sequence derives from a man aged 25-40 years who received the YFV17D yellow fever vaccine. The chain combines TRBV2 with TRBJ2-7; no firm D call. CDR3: CASSEPSSPYEHYF. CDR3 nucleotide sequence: TGTGCCAGCAGTGAACCCAGTAGTCCCTACGAGCATTACTTC.